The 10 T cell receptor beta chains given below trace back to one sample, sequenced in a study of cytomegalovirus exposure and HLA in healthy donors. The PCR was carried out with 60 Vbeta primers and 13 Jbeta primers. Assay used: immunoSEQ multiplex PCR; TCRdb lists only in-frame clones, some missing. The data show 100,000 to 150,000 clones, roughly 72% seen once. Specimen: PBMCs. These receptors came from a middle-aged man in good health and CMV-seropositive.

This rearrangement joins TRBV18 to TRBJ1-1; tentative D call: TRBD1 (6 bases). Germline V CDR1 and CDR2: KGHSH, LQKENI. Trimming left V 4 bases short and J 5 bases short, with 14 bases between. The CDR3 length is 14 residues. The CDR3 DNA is TGTGCCAGCTCACAACAGGGTAGCGGGACTGAAGCTTTCTTT. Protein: CASSQQGSGTEAFF.

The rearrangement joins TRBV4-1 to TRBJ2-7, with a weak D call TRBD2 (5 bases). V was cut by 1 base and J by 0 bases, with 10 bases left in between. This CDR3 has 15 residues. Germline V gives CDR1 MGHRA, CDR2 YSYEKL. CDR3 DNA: TGCGCCAGCAGCCAAGGGGTAGGGAGCTCCTACGAGCAGTACTTC. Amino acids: CASSQGVGSSYEQYF.

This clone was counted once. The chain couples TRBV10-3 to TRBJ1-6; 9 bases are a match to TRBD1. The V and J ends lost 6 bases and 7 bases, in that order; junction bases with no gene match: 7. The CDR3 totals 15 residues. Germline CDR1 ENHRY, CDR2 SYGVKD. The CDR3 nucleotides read TGTGCCATCAGGGGACAGGGTCACACAAATTCACCCCTCCACTTT. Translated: CAIRGQGHTNSPLHF.

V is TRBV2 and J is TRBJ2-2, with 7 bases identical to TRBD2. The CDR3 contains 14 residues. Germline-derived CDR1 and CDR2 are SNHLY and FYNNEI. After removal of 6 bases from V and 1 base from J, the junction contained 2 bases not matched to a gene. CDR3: CASSRGGNTGELFF. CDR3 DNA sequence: TGTGCCAGCAGCCGCGGGGGGAACACCGGGGAGCTGTTTTTT.

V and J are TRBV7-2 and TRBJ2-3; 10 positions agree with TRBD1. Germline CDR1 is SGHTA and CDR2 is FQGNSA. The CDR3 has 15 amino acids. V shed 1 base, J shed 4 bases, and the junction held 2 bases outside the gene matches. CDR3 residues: CASSLGDRGSDTQYF. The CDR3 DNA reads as TGTGCCAGCAGCTTAGGGGACAGGGGCTCAGATACGCAGTATTTT.

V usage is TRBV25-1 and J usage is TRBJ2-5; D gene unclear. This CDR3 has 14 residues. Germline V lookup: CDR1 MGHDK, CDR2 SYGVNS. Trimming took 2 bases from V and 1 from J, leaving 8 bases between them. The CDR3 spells CASSEIRPQETQYF. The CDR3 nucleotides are TGTGCCAGCAGTGAAATCAGGCCCCAAGAGACCCAGTACTTC.

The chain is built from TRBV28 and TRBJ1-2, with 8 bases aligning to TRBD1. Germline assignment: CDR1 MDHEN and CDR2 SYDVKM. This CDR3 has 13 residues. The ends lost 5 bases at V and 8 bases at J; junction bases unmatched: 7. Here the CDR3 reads CASSTRTGLGYTF. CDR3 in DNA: TGTGCCAGCAGTACGAGGACAGGGTTGGGCTACACCTTC.

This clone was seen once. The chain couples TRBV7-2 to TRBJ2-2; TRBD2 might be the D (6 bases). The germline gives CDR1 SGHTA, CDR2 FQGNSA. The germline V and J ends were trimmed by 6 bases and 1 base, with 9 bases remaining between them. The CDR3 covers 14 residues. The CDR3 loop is CASRPSVNTGELFF. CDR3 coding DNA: TGTGCCAGCAGACCTAGCGTGAACACCGGGGAGCTGTTTTTT.

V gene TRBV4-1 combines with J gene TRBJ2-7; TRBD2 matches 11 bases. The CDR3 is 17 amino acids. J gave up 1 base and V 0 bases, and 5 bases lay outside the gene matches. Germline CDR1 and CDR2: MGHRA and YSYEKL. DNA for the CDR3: TGCGCCAGCAGCCAAGATCCAACTAGCGGGAGATCCTACGAGCAGTACTTC. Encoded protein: CASSQDPTSGRSYEQYF.

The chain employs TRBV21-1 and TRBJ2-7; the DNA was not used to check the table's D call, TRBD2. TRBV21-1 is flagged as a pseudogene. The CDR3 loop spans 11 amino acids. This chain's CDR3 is CASSKEREQYF. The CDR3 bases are TGTGCCAGCAGCAAAGAGAGGGAGCAGTACTTC.